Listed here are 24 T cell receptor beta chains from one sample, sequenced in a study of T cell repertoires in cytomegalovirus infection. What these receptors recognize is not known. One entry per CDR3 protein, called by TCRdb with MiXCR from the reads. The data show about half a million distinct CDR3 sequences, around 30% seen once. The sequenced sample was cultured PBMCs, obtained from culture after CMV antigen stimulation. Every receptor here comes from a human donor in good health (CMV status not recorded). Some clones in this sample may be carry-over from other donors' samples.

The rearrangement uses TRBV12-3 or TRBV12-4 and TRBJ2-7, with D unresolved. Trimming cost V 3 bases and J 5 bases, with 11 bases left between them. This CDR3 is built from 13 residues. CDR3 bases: TGTGCCAGCAGTTTCTTTCTATTCCACGAGCAGTACTTC. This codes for CASSFFLFHEQYF.

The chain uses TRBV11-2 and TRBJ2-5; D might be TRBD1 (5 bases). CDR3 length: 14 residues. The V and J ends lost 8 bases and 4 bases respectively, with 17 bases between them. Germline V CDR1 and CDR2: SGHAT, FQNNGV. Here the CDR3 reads CASLERGLVETQYF. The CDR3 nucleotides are TGTGCCAGCCTTGAAAGGGGCTTGGTAGAGACCCAGTACTTC.

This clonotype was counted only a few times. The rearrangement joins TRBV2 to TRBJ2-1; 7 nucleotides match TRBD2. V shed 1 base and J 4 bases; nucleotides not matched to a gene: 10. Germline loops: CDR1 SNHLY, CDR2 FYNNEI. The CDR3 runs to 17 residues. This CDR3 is CASSEDLRENSYNEQFF. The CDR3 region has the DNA TGTGCCAGCAGTGAAGACCTGCGGGAGAACTCATACAATGAGCAGTTCTTC.

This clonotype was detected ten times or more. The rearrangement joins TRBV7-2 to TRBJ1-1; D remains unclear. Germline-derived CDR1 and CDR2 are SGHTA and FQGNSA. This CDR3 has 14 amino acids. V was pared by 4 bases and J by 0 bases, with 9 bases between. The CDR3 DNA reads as TGTGCCAGCAGCTACCAGCTGATGAACACTGAAGCTTTCTTT. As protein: CASSYQLMNTEAFF. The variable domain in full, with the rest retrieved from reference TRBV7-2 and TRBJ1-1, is GAGVSQSPSNKVTEKGKDVELRCDPISGHTALYWYRQSLGQGLEFLIYFQGNSAPDKSGLPSDRFSAERTGGSVSTLTIQRTQQEDSAVYLCASSYQLMNTEAFFGQGTRLTVV.

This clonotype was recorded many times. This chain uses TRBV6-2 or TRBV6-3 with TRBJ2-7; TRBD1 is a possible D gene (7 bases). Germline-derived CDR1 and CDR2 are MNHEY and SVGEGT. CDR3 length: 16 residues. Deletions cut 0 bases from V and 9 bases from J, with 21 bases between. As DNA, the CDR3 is TGTGCCAGCAGTTACTCGTCCGGGGGTCCAAGGGGGCGGCAGTACGTC. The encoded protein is CASSYSSGGPRGRQYV.

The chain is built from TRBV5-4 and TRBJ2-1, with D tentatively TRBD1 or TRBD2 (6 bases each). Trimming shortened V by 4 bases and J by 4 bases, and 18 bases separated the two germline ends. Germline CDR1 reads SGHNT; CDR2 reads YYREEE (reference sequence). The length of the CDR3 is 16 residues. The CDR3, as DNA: TGTGCCAGCAGCCTTGGGGCCGGGGGCGATTACAATGAGCAGTTCTTC. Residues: CASSLGAGGDYNEQFF.

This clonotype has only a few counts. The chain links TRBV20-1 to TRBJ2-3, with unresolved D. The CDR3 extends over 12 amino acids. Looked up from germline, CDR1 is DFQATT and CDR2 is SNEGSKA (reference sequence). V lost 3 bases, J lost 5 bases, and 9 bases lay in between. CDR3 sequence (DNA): TGCAGTGCTAGTACGGCACGAGATACGCAGTATTTT. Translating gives CSASTARDTQYF.

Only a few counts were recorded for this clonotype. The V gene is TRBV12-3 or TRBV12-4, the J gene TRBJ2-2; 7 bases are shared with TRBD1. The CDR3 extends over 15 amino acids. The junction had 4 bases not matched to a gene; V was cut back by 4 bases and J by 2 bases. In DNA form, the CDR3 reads TGTGCCAGCAGTTCGACAGGGCCTAACACCGGGGAGCTGTTTTTT. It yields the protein CASSSTGPNTGELFF.

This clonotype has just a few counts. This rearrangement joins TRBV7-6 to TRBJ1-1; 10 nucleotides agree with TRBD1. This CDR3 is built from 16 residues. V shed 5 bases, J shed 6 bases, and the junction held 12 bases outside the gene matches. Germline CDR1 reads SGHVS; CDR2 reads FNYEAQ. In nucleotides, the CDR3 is TGTGCCAGCAGCGGAACTACGGGACAGGGGAGACCTGAAGCTTTCTTT. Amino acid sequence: CASSGTTGQGRPEAFF.

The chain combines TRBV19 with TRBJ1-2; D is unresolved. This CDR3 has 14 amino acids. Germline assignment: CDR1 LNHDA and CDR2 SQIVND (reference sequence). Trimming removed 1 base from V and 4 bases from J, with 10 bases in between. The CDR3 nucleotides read TGTGCCAGTAGTATAGTATACAGTGGCTATGGCTACACCTTC. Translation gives CASSIVYSGYGYTF.

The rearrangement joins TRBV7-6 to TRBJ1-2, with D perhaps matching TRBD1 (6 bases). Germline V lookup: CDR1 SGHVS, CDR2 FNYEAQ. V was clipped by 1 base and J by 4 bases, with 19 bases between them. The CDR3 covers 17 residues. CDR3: CASSLEPPGGGVYGYTF. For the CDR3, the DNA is TGTGCCAGCAGCTTAGAACCCCCCGGGGGGGGCGTCTATGGCTACACCTTC.

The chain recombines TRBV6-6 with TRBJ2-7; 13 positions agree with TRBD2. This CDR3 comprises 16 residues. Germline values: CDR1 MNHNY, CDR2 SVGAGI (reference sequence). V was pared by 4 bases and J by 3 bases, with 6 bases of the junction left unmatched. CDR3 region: CASSSRTSGRGYEQYV. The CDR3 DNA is TGTGCCAGCAGTTCCCGGACTAGCGGGAGAGGCTACGAGCAGTACGTC.

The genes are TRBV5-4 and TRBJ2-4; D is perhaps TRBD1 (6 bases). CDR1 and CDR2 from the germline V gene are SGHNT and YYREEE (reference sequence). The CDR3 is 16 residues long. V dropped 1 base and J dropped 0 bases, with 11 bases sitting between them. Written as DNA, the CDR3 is TGTGCCAGCAGCTTGACAGGGTGGGGAGCCAAAAACATTCAGTACTTC. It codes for CASSLTGWGAKNIQYF.

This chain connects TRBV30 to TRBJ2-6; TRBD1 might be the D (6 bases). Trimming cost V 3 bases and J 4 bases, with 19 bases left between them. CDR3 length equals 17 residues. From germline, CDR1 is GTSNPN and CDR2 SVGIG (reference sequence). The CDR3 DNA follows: TGTGCCTGGAGGAGACAGGCCGAACTAGGGGGGGCCAACGTCCTGACTTTC. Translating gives CAWRRQAELGGANVLTF.

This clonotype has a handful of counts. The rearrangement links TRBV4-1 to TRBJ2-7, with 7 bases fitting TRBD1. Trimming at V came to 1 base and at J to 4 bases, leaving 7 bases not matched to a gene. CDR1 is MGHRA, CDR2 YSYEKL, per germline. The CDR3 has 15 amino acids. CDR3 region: CASSQGDREPYEQYF. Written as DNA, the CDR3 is TGCGCCAGCAGCCAAGGCGACAGGGAACCTTACGAGCAGTACTTC.

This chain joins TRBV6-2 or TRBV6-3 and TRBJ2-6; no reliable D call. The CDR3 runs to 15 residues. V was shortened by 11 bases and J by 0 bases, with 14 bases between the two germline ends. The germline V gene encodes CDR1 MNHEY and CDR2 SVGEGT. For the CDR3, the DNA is TGTGCCGTCCATCCGGCGATCTCTGGGGCCAACGTCCTGACTTTC. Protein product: CAVHPAISGANVLTF.

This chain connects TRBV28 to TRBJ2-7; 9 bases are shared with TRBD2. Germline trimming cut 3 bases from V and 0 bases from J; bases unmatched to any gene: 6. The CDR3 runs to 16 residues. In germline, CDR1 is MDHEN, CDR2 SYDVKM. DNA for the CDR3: TGTGCCAGCAGTTTTGAGCTAGCGGGAAGCTCCTACGAGCAGTACTTC. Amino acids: CASSFELAGSSYEQYF.

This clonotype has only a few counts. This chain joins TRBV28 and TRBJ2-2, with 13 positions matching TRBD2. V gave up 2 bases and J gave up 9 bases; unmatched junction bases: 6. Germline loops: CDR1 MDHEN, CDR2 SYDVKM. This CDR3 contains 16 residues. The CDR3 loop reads CASSLGLAGEMRELFF. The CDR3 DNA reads TGTGCCAGCAGTTTAGGACTAGCGGGAGAAATGCGGGAGCTGTTTTTT.

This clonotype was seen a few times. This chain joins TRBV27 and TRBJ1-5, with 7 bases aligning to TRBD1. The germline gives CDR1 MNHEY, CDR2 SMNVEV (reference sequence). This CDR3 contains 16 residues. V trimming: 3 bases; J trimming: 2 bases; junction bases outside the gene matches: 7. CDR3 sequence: CASSFTGVRGNQPQHF. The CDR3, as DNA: TGTGCCAGCAGTTTTACAGGGGTGAGGGGCAATCAGCCCCAGCATTTT.

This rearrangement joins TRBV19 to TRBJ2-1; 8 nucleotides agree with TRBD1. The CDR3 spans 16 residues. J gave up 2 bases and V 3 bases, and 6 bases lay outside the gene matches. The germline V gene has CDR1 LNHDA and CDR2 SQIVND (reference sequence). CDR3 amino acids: CASSIQGASPYNEQFF. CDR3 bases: TGTGCCAGTAGTATTCAGGGGGCGAGCCCCTACAATGAGCAGTTCTTC.

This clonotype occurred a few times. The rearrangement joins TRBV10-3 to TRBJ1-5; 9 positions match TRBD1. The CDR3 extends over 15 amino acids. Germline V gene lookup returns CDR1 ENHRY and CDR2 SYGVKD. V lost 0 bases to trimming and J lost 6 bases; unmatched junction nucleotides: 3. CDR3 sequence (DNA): TGTGCCATCAGTGAGTCGACAGGGGGTGGTCAGCCCCAGCATTTT. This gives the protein CAISESTGGGQPQHF.

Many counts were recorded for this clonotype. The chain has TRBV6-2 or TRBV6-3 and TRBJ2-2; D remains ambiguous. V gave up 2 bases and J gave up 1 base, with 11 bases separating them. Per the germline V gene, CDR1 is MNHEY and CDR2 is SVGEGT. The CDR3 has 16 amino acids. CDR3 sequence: CASSYPTGMNTGELFF. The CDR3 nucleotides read TGTGCCAGCAGTTACCCTACGGGTATGAACACCGGGGAGCTGTTTTTT.

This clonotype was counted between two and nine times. The CDR3 reads CASSLGSPGNQPQHF. Written as DNA, the CDR3 is TGTGCCAGCAGCTTAGGCTCACCAGGCAATCAGCCCCAGCATTTT. The chain combines TRBV7-8 with TRBJ1-5; D uncertain. The length of the CDR3 is 15 residues. V was cut by 1 base and J by 2 bases, with 9 bases left in between. The V gene's germline CDR1 is SGHVS and CDR2 FQNEAQ.

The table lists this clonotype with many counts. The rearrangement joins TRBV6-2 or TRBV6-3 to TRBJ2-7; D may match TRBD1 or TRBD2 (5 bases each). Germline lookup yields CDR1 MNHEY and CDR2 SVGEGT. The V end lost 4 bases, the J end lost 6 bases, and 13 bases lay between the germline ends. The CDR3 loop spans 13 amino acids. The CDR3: CASSSGTAREQYF. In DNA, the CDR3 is TGTGCCAGCAGTTCCGGGACCGCACGCGAGCAGTACTTC.